The T cell receptor beta chain described here comes from a study of technical replicates of blood from a few donors. CDR1 is SGHAT and CDR2 is FQNNGV in the germline V gene. The CDR3 has 18 residues. The trim removed 5 bases at V and 0 bases at J, leaving 12 bases unmatched. Assay: immunoSEQ multiplex PCR; the TCRdb copy retains only in-frame clones and omits some. This sample has around 79,000 clones, with about 91% found just once. The rearrangement uses TRBV11-2 and TRBJ2-3, with 9 positions matching TRBD1. The TCR was taken from a human donor in good health. Sequenced sample: T cells isolated from PBMCs. In DNA, the CDR3 is TGTGCCAGCAGCCCTCGGGGACAGGGAGTTTCTAGCACAGATACGCAGTATTTT. Translating gives CASSPRGQGVSSTDTQYF.